At least ten counts were recorded for the clone carrying this TCR beta chain. The data stem from a study of T cells in Graves' hyperthyroidism and ophthalmopathy. As for the study in general: Any treatment followed the collection of peripheral blood at initial diagnosis.

This CDR3 is 14 amino acids long. V was cut by 1 base and J by 2 bases, with 8 bases left in between. Germline V gene data show CDR1 as SGHTA and CDR2 as FQGNSA. Amplified regions were TCR beta CDR3 sequences from RNA transcripts. First-round RT-PCR with HTBI primers amplified the TCR CDR3 region. MiXCR, run by TCRdb on the multiplex PCR reads, gives a single entry per CDR3 protein. The sample contains about 530,000 distinct CDR3 sequences, approximately 17% of which appear only once. Clinical symptoms, serum thyroxine, TRAb, thyroid ultrasound and orbital computed tomography informed diagnoses. The source is a woman in her late teens or twenties with Graves' ophthalmopathy. V gene TRBV7-2 combines with J gene TRBJ1-2; D is unresolved. Sequencing input: blood. CDR3 sequence reads: CASSLVTENYGYTF. The CDR3 DNA sequence: TGTGCCAGCAGCTTAGTTACAGAAAACTATGGCTACACCTTC.